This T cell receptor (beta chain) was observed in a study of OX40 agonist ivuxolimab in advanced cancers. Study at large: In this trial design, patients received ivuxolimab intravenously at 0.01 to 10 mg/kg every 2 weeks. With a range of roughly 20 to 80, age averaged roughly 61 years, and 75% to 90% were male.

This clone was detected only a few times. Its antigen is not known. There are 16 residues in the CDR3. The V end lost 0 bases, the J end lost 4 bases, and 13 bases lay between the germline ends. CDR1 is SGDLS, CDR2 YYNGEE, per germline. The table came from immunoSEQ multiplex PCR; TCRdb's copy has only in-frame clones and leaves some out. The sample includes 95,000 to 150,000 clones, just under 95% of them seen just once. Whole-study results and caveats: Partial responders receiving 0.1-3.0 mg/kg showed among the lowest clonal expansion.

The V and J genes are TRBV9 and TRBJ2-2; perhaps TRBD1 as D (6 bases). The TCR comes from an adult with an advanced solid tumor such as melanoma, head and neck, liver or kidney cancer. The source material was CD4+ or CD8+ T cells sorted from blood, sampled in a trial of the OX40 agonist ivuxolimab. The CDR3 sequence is CASSVAGAVGTGELFF. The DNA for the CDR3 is TGTGCCAGCAGCGTAGCAGGGGCGGTAGGCACCGGGGAGCTGTTTTTT.